The rows below give T cell receptor beta chains drawn from one sample of a study of T cells after yellow fever vaccination. Via MiXCR, TCRdb re-called the 5' RACE reads, giving one row per CDR3 protein. The sample has about 310,000 distinct CDR3 sequences; about 3.5% are singletons. The sample consisted of PBMCs, taken on the day of the yellow fever booster vaccination. Every receptor here comes from a man between 18 and 29 years old who received the YFV17D yellow fever vaccine. The CDR3 runs from the conserved cysteine through the conserved F or W.

cdr3_aa j_call v_call
CASSRDRGWPSPLHF TRBJ1-6 TRBV4-3
CSARDLEQVNTEAFF TRBJ1-1 TRBV20-1
CASSQERGLSEQFF TRBJ2-1 TRBV14
CASSSRDGVNEQYF TRBJ2-7 TRBV7-2
CASSRQGTETQYF TRBJ2-5 TRBV18
CASSTPQGDTQYF TRBJ2-3 TRBV5-4
CASRSPRLGLTAVAKNIQYF TRBJ2-4 TRBV6-1
CASSPGHINEQFF TRBJ2-1 TRBV5-5
CATSRDPGGASSYEQYF TRBJ2-7 TRBV15
CAIKSGQGNTEAFF TRBJ1-1 TRBV10-3
CASSQDLRNTGELFF TRBJ2-2 TRBV4-3
CASRSYRNPYEQYF TRBJ2-7 TRBV12-3/TRBV12-4
CASSPFPPLAGGADTQYF TRBJ2-3 TRBV7-2
CASSDDDRAPYNEQFF TRBJ2-1 TRBV6-4
CASSTRGLNTEAFF TRBJ1-1 TRBV19
CASSLAGGYTEAFF TRBJ1-1 TRBV7-3
CASSPTGVNYGYTF TRBJ1-2 TRBV27
CASSPKDGQETQYF TRBJ2-5 TRBV7-9
CASSPGQGANEQYF TRBJ2-7 TRBV5-1
CASSEDPPYSNQPQHF TRBJ1-5 TRBV6-1